This record covers a single T cell receptor (beta chain). The data belong to a study of CDR3 diversity in severe acne. TCRdb reanalysed the PCR reads using MiXCR and keeps one entry per CDR3 protein. The sample shows 65,000 to 95,000 distinct CDR3 sequences, 51% of them seen only once. The sample was blood. The source is a male donor in good health, without acne.

CDR3 in amino acids: CASSKGDSRGYGYTF. CDR3 DNA: TGTGCCAGCAGTAAGGGAGACAGTAGGGGCTATGGCTACACCTTC. The V and J genes are TRBV6-5 and TRBJ1-2, with D tentatively TRBD1 (5 bases). The CDR3 is 15 amino acids. Trimming cost V 5 bases and J 4 bases, with 17 bases left between them. Germline CDR1 is MNHEY and CDR2 is SVGAGI.